These 26 T cell receptor beta chains were all obtained from the same sample, sequenced in a study of blood T cell repertoires in COVID-19. Assay used: immunoSEQ multiplex PCR; TCRdb lists only in-frame clones, some missing. The sample records approximately 300,000 clones, 90% to 95% being singletons. Sequences were obtained from PBMCs or T cells enriched from blood (not recorded which). Receptors were obtained from a woman aged 25 to 39 who had been exposed to COVID-19.

The chain carries TRBV9 and TRBJ1-6, with D possibly being TRBD1 (5 bases). The germline V gene has CDR1 SGDLS and CDR2 YYNGEE. V lost 0 bases and J 7 bases, leaving 11 bases between the germline ends. The CDR3 is 15 residues long. The CDR3 spells CASSVGRVENSPLHF. CDR3 nucleotide sequence: TGTGCCAGCAGCGTAGGCAGGGTTGAGAATTCACCCCTCCACTTT.

The chain recombines TRBV5-1 with TRBJ2-2; 10 nucleotides match TRBD1. The length of the CDR3 is 16 residues. CDR1 and CDR2 from the germline V gene are SGHRS and YFSETQ. Trimming at V came to 5 bases and at J to 4 bases, leaving 8 bases not matched to a gene. The CDR3 loop is CASRRPGQGSTGELFF. The CDR3, as DNA: TGCGCCAGCAGGCGACCGGGACAGGGGTCCACCGGGGAGCTGTTTTTT.

This chain connects TRBV9 to TRBJ1-1; 8 bases align to TRBD1. The trim removed 4 bases at V and 1 base at J, leaving 6 bases unmatched. CDR1 and CDR2 (germline): SGDLS, YYNGEE. This CDR3 spans 15 amino acids. The CDR3 here is CASSPPGTGNTEAFF. The CDR3 DNA sequence: TGTGCCAGCAGCCCTCCCGGGACAGGGAACACTGAAGCTTTCTTT.

The rearrangement joins TRBV9 to TRBJ1-6, with TRBD1 matching 7 bases. V trimming: 0 bases; J trimming: 10 bases; junction bases outside the gene matches: 1. This CDR3 contains 13 residues. Germline CDR1 is SGDLS and CDR2 is YYNGEE. CDR3 region: CASSVGDSSPLHF. In DNA, the CDR3 is TGTGCCAGCAGCGTAGGGGACAGCTCACCCCTCCACTTT.

V and J are TRBV19 and TRBJ2-5; maybe TRBD2 (6 bases). V was trimmed by 3 bases and J by 5 bases, leaving 16 bases between them. Germline CDR1 is LNHDA and CDR2 is SQIVND (reference sequence). This CDR3 is built from 15 residues. The chain's CDR3 is CASSIDYARGETQYF. CDR3 coding DNA: TGTGCCAGTAGTATCGACTATGCTCGGGGGGAGACCCAGTACTTC.

The J gene is TRBJ2-7, the V gene TRBV19; 8 bases agree with TRBD1. The ends lost 3 bases at V and 2 bases at J; junction bases unmatched: 6. The CDR3 covers 15 residues. CDR1 is LNHDA and CDR2 is SQIVND in the germline V gene (reference sequence). The CDR3 DNA sequence: TGTGCCAGTAGTATTTCGTGGACAGGGACCTACGAGCAGTACTTC. The encoded protein is CASSISWTGTYEQYF.

The chain carries TRBV5-1 and TRBJ1-1; maybe TRBD1 (6 bases). CDR3 length: 15 amino acids. The germline CDR1 and CDR2 sequences are SGHRS and YFSETQ. With 0 bases removed from V and 0 bases from J, the gap between germline ends came to 9 bases. The CDR3 DNA reads as TGCGCCAGCAGCTTGGATCAGGGGATGAACACTGAAGCTTTCTTT. Protein sequence: CASSLDQGMNTEAFF.

CDR3 coding DNA: TGTGCCAGCAGCTTAGACCTAGCGGGTGAGCAGTACTTC. This translates into CASSLDLAGEQYF. The chain links TRBV11-1 to TRBJ2-7; the match to TRBD2 covers 8 bases. The CDR3 is 13 residues long. Trimming removed 1 base from V and 7 bases from J; junction bases left unmatched: 3. Germline values: CDR1 SGHAT, CDR2 FQDESV (reference sequence). Full variable domain (rest looked up from reference TRBV11-1 and TRBJ2-7): EAEVAQSPRYKITEKSQAVAFWCDPISGHATLYWYRQILGQGPELLVQFQDESVVDDSQLPKDRFSAERLKGVDSTLKIQPAELGDSAMYLCASSLDLAGEQYFGPGTRLTVT.

The gene calls are TRBV24-1 and TRBJ2-1, with 7 bases fitting TRBD1. CDR3 length: 15 amino acids. Germline V gene data show CDR1 as KGHDR and CDR2 as SFDVKD. Germline trimming cut 5 bases from V and 10 bases from J; bases unmatched to any gene: 13. The CDR3 protein is CATSGGQRGRGEQFF. DNA for the CDR3: TGTGCCACCAGTGGGGGACAGCGTGGGCGCGGGGAGCAGTTCTTC.

The genes are TRBV4-3 and TRBJ2-7, with TRBD2 matching 12 bases. V dropped 1 base and J dropped 2; count of bases not matched to a gene: 0. The CDR3 has 15 residues. Germline CDR1 LGHNA, CDR2 YSLEER. The CDR3 loop reads CASSQGLAGAYEQYF. The CDR3 bases are TGCGCCAGCAGCCAAGGACTAGCGGGGGCCTACGAGCAGTACTTC.

The chain uses TRBV20-1 and TRBJ1-1; 7 positions match TRBD1. The junction had 6 bases not matched to a gene; V was cut back by 6 bases and J by 8 bases. The CDR3 spans 11 residues. CDR1 is DFQATT, CDR2 SNEGSKA, per germline (reference sequence). CDR3 residues: CSAPRTGEAFF. In nucleotides, the CDR3 is TGCAGTGCCCCCCGGACAGGAGAAGCTTTCTTT.

This chain joins TRBV6-1 and TRBJ1-5; D perhaps matches TRBD1 (6 bases). Germline CDR1 is MNHNS and CDR2 is SASEGT. V was trimmed by 1 base and J by 2 bases, leaving 9 bases between them. The CDR3 is made up of 15 amino acids. CDR3 residues: CASSEVAGGNQPQHF. The CDR3 DNA reads TGTGCCAGCAGTGAAGTGGCAGGGGGCAATCAGCCCCAGCATTTT.

J is TRBJ1-2 and V is TRBV7-6; D not certain. Germline loops: CDR1 SGHVS, CDR2 FNYEAQ. The V and J ends lost 0 bases and 3 bases respectively, with 5 bases between them. The CDR3 loop spans 13 amino acids. CDR3 sequence: CASSLAGDYGYTF. Here the CDR3 DNA reads TGTGCCAGCAGCTTAGCGGGCGACTATGGCTACACCTTC.

This clone has just a few counts. This rearrangement joins TRBV3-1 (or the pseudogene TRBV3-2) to TRBJ1-2; D ambiguous. The germline V and J ends were trimmed by 2 bases and 5 bases, with 12 bases remaining between them. Germline-derived CDR1 and CDR2 are LGHDT and YNNKEL (reference sequence). The CDR3 length is 14 residues. This CDR3 is CASSQSEGAYGYTF. The CDR3 DNA sequence: TGTGCCAGCAGCCAATCGGAGGGCGCTTATGGCTACACCTTC.

The chain employs TRBV29-1 and TRBJ2-1; perhaps TRBD2 as D (6 bases). The length of the CDR3 is 17 residues. Germline CDR1 SQVTM, CDR2 ANQGSEA. Trimming took 7 bases from V and 0 from J, leaving 22 bases between them. CDR3 loop: CSGLSRGTLSSYNEQFF. DNA of the CDR3: TGCAGCGGCCTTTCCCGGGGGACCTTGAGCTCCTACAATGAGCAGTTCTTC.

This clone showed up just a few times. The chain uses TRBV4-1 and TRBJ2-5; possibly TRBD2 for D (6 bases). The CDR3 loop spans 15 amino acids. Between the trimmed V and J ends, which lost 4 bases and 5 bases, there was a span of 17 bases. Germline V gives CDR1 MGHRA, CDR2 YSYEKL. The CDR3 DNA follows: TGCGCCAGCAGCCGTATCAAAAAGGAGGGGGAGACCCAGTACTTC. Encoded protein: CASSRIKKEGETQYF.

The rearrangement joins TRBV27 to TRBJ2-2; 9 nucleotides agree with TRBD2. The trim removed 5 bases at V and 0 bases at J, leaving 10 bases unmatched. This CDR3 spans 18 amino acids. CDR1 MNHEY and CDR2 SMNVEV come from the germline V gene (reference sequence). For the CDR3, the DNA is TGTGCCAGCAGTCCCCGACTAGCGGCACGCGCGAACACCGGGGAGCTGTTTTTT. This gives the protein CASSPRLAARANTGELFF.

The gene calls are TRBV15 and TRBJ2-2; 10 bases are a match to TRBD1. Germline V gives CDR1 LNHNV, CDR2 YYDKDF (reference sequence). The CDR3 loop spans 16 amino acids. V lost 7 bases and J lost 5; bases outside the gene matches: 10. In nucleotides, the CDR3 is TGTGCCACCACAAAGCCGGGACAGGGGTTAACCGGGGAGCTGTTTTTT. Protein sequence: CATTKPGQGLTGELFF.

The rearrangement joins TRBV7-9 to TRBJ1-5; D may be TRBD1 (5 bases). This CDR3 has 14 amino acids. Trimming left V 2 bases short and J 5 bases short, with 10 bases between. The germline gives CDR1 SEHNR, CDR2 FQNEAQ (reference sequence). CDR3 sequence reads: CASSLQGTYQPQHF. In nucleotides, the CDR3 is TGTGCCAGCAGCTTACAGGGTACCTATCAGCCCCAGCATTTT.

This chain links TRBV4-2 with TRBJ1-4; 10 bases line up with TRBD1. This CDR3 is built from 18 residues. After removal of 3 bases from V and 0 bases from J, the junction contained 7 bases not matched to a gene. Germline lookup yields CDR1 LGHNA and CDR2 YNFKEQ. CDR3 residues: CASSQTGGLPSTNEKLFF. The CDR3 DNA reads TGTGCCAGCAGCCAGACAGGGGGCCTCCCATCAACTAATGAAAAACTGTTTTTT.

This chain's CDR3 is CASSIARGNSPLHF. For the CDR3, the DNA is TGTGCCAGTAGTATAGCCAGGGGAAATTCACCCCTCCACTTT. The chain is built from TRBV19 and TRBJ1-6, with D tentatively TRBD1 (6 bases). Germline V lookup: CDR1 LNHDA, CDR2 SQIVND (reference sequence). The length of the CDR3 is 14 residues. The V end lost 1 base, the J end lost 7 bases, and 8 bases lay between the germline ends. Complete variable domain (other parts from reference TRBV19 and TRBJ1-6): DGGITQSPKYLFRKEGQNVTLSCEQNLNHDAMYWYRQDPGQGLRLIYYSQIVNDFQKGDIAEGYSVSREKKESFPLTVTSAQKNPTAFYLCASSIARGNSPLHFGNGTRLTVT.

The rearrangement links TRBV3-1 (or the pseudogene TRBV3-2) to TRBJ2-7; 9 nucleotides line up with TRBD1. The CDR3 consists of 17 residues. V trimming: 4 bases; J trimming: 6 bases; junction bases outside the gene matches: 16. Germline CDR1 is LGHDT and CDR2 is YNNKEL (reference sequence). The DNA for the CDR3 is TGTGCCAGCAGCCCGAGACTTCGGAGACAGGGGGAAGGCGAGCAGTACTTC. Protein product: CASSPRLRRQGEGEQYF.

The chain uses TRBV29-1 and TRBJ2-7, with 7 bases fitting TRBD1. V lost 5 bases, J lost 3 bases, and 7 bases stayed unmatched. The germline gives CDR1 SQVTM, CDR2 ANQGSEA. The CDR3 sequence is 13 residues long. In nucleotides, the CDR3 is TGCAGCGTTCTGACAGGGACGGTCTACGAGCAGTACTTC. It specifies CSVLTGTVYEQYF.

This chain uses TRBV5-1 with TRBJ1-2; TRBD1 matches 7 bases. Looked up from germline, CDR1 is SGHRS and CDR2 is YFSETQ. The J segment lost 4 bases and the V segment lost 5 bases, leaving 8 bases of the junction unmatched. The CDR3 loop spans 14 amino acids. This chain's CDR3 is CASRPAGQFYGYTF. In DNA form, the CDR3 reads TGCGCCAGCAGGCCTGCGGGACAGTTCTATGGCTACACCTTC. Full variable domain (remainder filled in from reference TRBV5-1 and TRBJ1-2): KAGVTQTPRYLIKTRGQQVTLSCSPISGHRSVSWYQQTPGQGLQFLFEYFSETQRNKGNFPGRFSGRQFSNSRSEMNVSTLELGDSALYLCASRPAGQFYGYTFGSGTRLTVV.

The V gene is TRBV19, the J gene TRBJ1-6; D call uncertain. Per the germline V gene, CDR1 is LNHDA and CDR2 is SQIVND (reference sequence). Trimming removed 4 bases at V and 6 bases at J, with 19 bases between. The CDR3 totals 17 residues. The CDR3 spells CASSKTRDSKRNSPLHF. CDR3 DNA: TGTGCCAGTAGTAAAACCAGAGACTCTAAACGTAATTCACCCCTCCACTTT.

The genes are TRBV19 and TRBJ1-1, with unresolved D. The CDR3 extends over 13 amino acids. Germline V gene lookup returns CDR1 LNHDA and CDR2 SQIVND (reference sequence). V gave up 3 bases and J gave up 1 base, with 6 bases separating them. The CDR3 DNA is TGTGCCAGTAGTATTAGTTCGAACACTGAAGCTTTCTTT. Its protein is CASSISSNTEAFF.